This T cell receptor beta chain comes out of a study of cytomegalovirus exposure and HLA in healthy donors. Overall study results and limits: CMV serostatus alone was available as immune exposure information. Rare TCR sequences dominated, though some public TCRs recurred in many donors.

PCR involved 60 Vbeta and 13 Jbeta primers. Original processing notes: Per a later analysis, the number of unique TCR beta chains was around 79 million, of which 8.5 million to 11 million were shared. Here immunoSEQ multiplex PCR was the method, and the copy in TCRdb shows in-frame clones only, minus some. Clone size and V and J calls were adopted from that table, with D and trimming inferred from the DNA. The sample holds 100,000 to 150,000 clones, more than 15% seen once. This clone was seen a handful of times. Its matching antigen is unknown. The ends lost 9 bases at V and 2 bases at J; junction bases unmatched: 13. Looked up from germline, CDR1 is MRHNA and CDR2 is SNTAGT. There are 15 residues in the CDR3.

Sequencing was carried out using PBMCs. This chain links TRBV6-4 with TRBJ2-7, with 7 nucleotides matching TRBD1. The source is a female donor in good health and CMV-seropositive. CDR3 sequence reads: CARLSGRDRPYEQYF. The CDR3 region has the DNA TGTGCCAGACTATCGGGTAGGGACAGACCCTACGAGCAGTACTTC.